The sequence of this TCR beta chain was determined in a study of OX40 agonist ivuxolimab in advanced cancers. Sequencing used immunoSEQ multiplex PCR; TCRdb keeps in-frame clones, though not all of them. The sample holds about 70,000 clones, roughly 92% seen once. Deletions cut 5 bases from V and 6 bases from J, with 21 bases between. This CDR3 has 16 amino acids. Germline V gene data show CDR1 as MGHRA and CDR2 as YSYEKL. This sequence joins TRBV4-1 and TRBJ2-3; weak D call: TRBD2 (6 bases). The sequencing here drew on CD4+ or CD8+ T cells sorted from blood, taken in a trial of the OX40 agonist ivuxolimab. The clonotype comes from an adult with an advanced solid tumor such as melanoma, head and neck, liver or kidney cancer. This CDR3 is CASSDRRGWETDTQYF. CDR3 nucleotides: TGCGCCAGCAGCGATAGGCGGGGTTGGGAGACGGATACGCAGTATTTT.